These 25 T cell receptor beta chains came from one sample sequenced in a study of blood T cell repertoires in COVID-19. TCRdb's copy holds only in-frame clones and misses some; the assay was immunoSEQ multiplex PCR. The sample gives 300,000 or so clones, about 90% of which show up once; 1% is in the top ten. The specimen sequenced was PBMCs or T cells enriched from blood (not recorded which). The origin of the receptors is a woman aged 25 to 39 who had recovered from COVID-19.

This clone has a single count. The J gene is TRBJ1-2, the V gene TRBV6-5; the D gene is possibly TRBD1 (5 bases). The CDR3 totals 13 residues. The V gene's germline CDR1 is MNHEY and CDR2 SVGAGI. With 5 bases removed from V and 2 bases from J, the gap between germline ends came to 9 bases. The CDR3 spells CASSRSGNYGYTF. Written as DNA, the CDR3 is TGTGCCAGCAGTCGCTCAGGGAACTATGGCTACACCTTC.

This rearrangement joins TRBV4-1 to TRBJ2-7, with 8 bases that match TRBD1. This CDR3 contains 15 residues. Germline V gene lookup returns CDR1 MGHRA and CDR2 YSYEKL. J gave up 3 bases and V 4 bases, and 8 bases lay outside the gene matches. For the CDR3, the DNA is TGCGCCAGCAGCCCTGGACAGGGTGTTCGCTACGAGCAGTACTTC. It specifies CASSPGQGVRYEQYF.

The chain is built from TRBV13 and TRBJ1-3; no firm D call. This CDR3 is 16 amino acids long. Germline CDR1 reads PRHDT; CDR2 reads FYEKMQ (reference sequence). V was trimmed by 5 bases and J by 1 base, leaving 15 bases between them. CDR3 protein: CASSTRSGRSGNTIYF. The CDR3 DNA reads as TGTGCCAGCAGCACAAGGTCGGGGAGATCTGGAAACACCATATATTTT. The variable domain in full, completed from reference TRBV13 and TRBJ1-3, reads AAGVIQSPRHLIKEKRETATLKCYPIPRHDTVYWYQQGPGQDPQFLISFYEKMQSDKGSIPDRFSAQQFSDYHSELNMSSLELGDSALYFCASSTRSGRSGNTIYFGEGSWLTVV.

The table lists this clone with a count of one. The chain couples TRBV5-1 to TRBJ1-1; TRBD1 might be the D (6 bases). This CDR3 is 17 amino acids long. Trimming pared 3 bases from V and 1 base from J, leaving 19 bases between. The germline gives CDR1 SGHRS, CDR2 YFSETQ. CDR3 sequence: CASSSGGGGGRNTEAFF. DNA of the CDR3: TGCGCCAGCAGCTCCGGAGGTGGGGGCGGCAGGAACACTGAAGCTTTCTTT. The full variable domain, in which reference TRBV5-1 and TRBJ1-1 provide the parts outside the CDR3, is KAGVTQTPRYLIKTRGQQVTLSCSPISGHRSVSWYQQTPGQGLQFLFEYFSETQRNKGNFPGRFSGRQFSNSRSEMNVSTLELGDSALYLCASSSGGGGGRNTEAFFGQGTRLTVV.

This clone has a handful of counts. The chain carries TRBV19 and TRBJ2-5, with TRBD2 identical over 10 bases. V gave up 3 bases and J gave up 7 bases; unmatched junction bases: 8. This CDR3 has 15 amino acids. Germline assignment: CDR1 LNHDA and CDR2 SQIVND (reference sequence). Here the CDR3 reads CASSIFSGGAVTQYF. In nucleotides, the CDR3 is TGTGCCAGTAGTATTTTCAGCGGGGGGGCCGTGACCCAGTACTTC.

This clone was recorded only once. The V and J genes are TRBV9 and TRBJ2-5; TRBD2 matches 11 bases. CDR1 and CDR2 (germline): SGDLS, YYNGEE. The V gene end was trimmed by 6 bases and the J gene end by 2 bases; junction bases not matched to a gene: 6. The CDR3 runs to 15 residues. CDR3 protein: CASTVAGGPQETQYF. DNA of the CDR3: TGTGCCAGCACTGTAGCGGGGGGGCCACAAGAGACCCAGTACTTC. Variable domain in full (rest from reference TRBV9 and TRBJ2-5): DSGVTQTPKHLITATGQRVTLRCSPRSGDLSVYWYQQSLDQGLQFLIQYYNGEERAKGNILERFSAQQFPDLHSELNLSSLELGDSALYFCASTVAGGPQETQYFGPGTRLLVL.

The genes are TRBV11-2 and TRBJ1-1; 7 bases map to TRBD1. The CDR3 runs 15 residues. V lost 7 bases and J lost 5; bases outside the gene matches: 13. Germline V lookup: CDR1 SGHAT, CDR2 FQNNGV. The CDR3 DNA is TGTGCCAGCACCCGACAAGGGGGCGCTTGGACTGAAGCTTTCTTT. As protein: CASTRQGGAWTEAFF.

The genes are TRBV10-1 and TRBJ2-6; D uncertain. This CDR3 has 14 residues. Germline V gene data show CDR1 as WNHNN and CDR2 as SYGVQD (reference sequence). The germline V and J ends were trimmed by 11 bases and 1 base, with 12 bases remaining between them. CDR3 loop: CASLDRSGANVLTF. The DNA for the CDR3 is TGCGCCTCACTTGATCGGTCTGGGGCCAACGTCCTGACTTTC.

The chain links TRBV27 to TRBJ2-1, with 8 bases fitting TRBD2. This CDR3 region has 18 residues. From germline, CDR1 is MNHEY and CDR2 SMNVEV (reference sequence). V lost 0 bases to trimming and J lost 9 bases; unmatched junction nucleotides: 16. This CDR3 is CASSLSIGSGGRFIEQFF. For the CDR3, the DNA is TGTGCCAGCAGTTTATCGATTGGCAGCGGGGGAAGGTTCATTGAGCAGTTCTTC.

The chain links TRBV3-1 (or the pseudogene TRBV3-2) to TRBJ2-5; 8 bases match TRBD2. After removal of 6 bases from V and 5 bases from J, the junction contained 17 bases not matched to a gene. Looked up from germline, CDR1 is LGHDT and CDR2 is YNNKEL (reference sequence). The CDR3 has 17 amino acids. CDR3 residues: CASSPPSGGQGFETQYF. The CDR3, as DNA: TGTGCCAGCAGTCCGCCCAGCGGGGGCCAGGGTTTTGAGACCCAGTACTTC.

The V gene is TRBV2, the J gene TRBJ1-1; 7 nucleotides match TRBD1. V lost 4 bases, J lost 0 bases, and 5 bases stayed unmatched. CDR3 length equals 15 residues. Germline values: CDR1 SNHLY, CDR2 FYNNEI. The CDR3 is CASSGVGQVNTEAFF. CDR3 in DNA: TGTGCCAGCAGTGGGGTCGGACAGGTGAACACTGAAGCTTTCTTT.

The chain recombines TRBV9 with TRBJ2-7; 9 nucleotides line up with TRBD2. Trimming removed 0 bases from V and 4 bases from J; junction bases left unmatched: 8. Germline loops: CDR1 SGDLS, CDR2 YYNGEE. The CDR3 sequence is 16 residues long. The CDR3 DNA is TGTGCCAGCAGCGTAGGGACTAGCGAGAATTTATACGAGCAGTACTTC. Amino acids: CASSVGTSENLYEQYF. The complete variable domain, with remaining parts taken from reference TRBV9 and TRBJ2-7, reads DSGVTQTPKHLITATGQRVTLRCSPRSGDLSVYWYQQSLDQGLQFLIQYYNGEERAKGNILERFSAQQFPDLHSELNLSSLELGDSALYFCASSVGTSENLYEQYFGPGTRLTVT.

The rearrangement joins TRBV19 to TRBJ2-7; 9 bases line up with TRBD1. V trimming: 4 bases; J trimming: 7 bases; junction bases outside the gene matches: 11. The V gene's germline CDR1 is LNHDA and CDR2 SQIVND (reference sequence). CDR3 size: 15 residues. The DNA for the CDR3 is TGTGCCAGTAGTACTCCCTATGGACAGGGGAGGGAGCAGTACTTC. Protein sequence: CASSTPYGQGREQYF.

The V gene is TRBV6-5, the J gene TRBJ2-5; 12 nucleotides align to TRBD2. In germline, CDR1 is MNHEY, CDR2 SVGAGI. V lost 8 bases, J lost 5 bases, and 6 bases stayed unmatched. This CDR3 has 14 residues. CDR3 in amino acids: CASVRLAGEETQYF. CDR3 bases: TGTGCCAGCGTGCGACTAGCGGGGGAGGAGACCCAGTACTTC.

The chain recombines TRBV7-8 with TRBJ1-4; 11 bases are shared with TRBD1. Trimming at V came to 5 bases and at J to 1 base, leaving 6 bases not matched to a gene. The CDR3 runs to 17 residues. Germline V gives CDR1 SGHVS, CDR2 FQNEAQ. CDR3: CASSPGTGGITNEKLFF. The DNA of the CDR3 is TGTGCCAGCAGCCCAGGGACAGGGGGTATAACTAATGAAAAACTGTTTTTT.

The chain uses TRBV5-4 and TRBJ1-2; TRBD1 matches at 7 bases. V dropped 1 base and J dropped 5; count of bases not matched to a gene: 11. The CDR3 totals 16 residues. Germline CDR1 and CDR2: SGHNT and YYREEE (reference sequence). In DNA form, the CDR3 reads TGTGCCAGCAGCTTGCCGACAGGGCCCGGCAAGTATGGCTACACCTTC. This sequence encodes CASSLPTGPGKYGYTF.

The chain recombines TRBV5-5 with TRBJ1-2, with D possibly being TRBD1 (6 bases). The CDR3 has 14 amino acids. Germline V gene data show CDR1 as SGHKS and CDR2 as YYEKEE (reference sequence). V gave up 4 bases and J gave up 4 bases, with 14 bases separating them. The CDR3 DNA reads TGTGCCAGCAGCCACCAGGACAGTCTCTATGGCTACACCTTC. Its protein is CASSHQDSLYGYTF.

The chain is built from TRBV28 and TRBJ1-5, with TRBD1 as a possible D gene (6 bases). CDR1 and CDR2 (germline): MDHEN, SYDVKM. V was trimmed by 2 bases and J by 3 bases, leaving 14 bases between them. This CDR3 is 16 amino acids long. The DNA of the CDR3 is TGTGCCAGCAGTTTAATCCTACAGGGTGACAATCAGCCCCAGCATTTT. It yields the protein CASSLILQGDNQPQHF.

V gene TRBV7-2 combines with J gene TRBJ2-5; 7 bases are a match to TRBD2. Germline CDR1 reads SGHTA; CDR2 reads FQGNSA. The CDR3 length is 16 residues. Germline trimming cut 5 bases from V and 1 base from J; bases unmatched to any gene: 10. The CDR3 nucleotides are TGTGCCAGCAGCCCCCAGCGGGGAGGACGCCAAGAGACCCAGTACTTC. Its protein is CASSPQRGGRQETQYF.

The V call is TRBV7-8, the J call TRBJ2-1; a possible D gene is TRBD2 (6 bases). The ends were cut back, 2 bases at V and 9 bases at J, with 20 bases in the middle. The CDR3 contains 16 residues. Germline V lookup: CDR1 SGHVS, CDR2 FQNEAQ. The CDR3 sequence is CASSLSPGLGGPEQFF. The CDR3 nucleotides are TGTGCCAGCAGCTTATCACCGGGCCTCGGGGGTCCTGAGCAGTTCTTC.

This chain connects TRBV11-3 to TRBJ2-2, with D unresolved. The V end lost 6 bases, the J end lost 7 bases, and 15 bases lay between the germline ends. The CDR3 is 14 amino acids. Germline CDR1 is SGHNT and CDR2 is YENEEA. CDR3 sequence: CASSSGSFSGELFF. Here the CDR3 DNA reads TGTGCCAGCAGTTCCGGGTCTTTTAGCGGGGAGCTGTTTTTT.

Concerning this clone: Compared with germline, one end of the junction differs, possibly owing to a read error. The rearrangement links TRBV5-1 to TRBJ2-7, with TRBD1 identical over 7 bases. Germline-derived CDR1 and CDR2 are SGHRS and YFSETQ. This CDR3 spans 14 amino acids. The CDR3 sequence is CASSHRDSSFEQYF. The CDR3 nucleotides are TGCGCCAGCAGCCACCGGGACAGCTCCTTCGAGCAGTACTTC.

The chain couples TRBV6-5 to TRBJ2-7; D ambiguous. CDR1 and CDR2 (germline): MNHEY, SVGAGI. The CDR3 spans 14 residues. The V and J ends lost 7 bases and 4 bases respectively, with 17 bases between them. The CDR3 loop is CASNRELTDYEQYF. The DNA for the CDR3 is TGTGCCAGCAACCGAGAATTAACAGATTACGAGCAGTACTTC.

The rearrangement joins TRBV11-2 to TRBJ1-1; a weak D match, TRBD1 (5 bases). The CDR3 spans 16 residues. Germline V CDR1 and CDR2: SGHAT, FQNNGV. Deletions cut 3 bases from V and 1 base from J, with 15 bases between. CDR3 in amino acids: CASSLGIGRANTEAFF. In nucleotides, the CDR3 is TGTGCCAGCAGCTTGGGAATAGGCAGGGCGAACACTGAAGCTTTCTTT.

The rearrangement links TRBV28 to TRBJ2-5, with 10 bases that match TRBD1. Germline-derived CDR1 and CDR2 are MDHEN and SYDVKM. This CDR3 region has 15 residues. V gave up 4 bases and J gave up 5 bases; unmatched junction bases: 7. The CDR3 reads CASSSQTGGLETQYF. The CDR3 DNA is TGTGCCAGCAGTTCCCAGACAGGGGGCTTGGAGACCCAGTACTTC.